This T cell receptor (beta chain) was found in a study of blood T cells in healthy people across ages. General study results and limits: Versus aged donors, long-lived donors had higher diversity and more naive CD4+ cells.

Through a sample-barcoded 5' primer and a J-beta primer mix, a second PCR was run for about 7 to 12 cycles. Via MiXCR, TCRdb re-called the 5' RACE reads, giving one row per CDR3 protein. The sample shows 1.5 million to 1.8 million distinct CDR3 sequences, roughly 43% of them seen only once. Trimming removed 4 bases at V and 7 bases at J, with 14 bases between. CDR3 length: 13 amino acids. The germline V gene has CDR1 SQVTM and CDR2 ANQGSEA. As for this clonotype: Its antigen is unknown.

J is TRBJ2-4 and V is TRBV29-1; D gene unclear. The receptor's source is a woman younger than 35 in good health. Sequenced input: blood. CDR3: CSVASQTRNIQYF. The DNA for the CDR3 is TGCAGCGTTGCCTCCCAAACCAGGAACATTCAGTACTTC.